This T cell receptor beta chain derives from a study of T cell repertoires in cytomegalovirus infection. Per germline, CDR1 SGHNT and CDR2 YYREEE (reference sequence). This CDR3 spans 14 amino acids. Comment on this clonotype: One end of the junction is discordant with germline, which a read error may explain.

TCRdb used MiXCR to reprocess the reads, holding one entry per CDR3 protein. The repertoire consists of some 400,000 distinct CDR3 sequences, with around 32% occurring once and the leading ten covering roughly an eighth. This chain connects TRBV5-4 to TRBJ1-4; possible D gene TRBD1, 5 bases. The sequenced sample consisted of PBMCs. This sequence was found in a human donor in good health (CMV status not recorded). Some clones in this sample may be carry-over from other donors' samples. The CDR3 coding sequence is TGTGCCAGCAGGGCTGGGGCAGGGAGTGAAAATCTGTTTTTT. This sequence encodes CASRAGAGSENLFF. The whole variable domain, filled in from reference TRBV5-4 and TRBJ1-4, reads ETGVTQSPTHLIKTRGQQVTLRCSSQSGHNTVSWYQQALGQGPQFIFQYYREEENGRGNFPPRFSGLQFPNYSSELNVNALELDDSALYLCASRAGAGSENLFFGSGTQLSVL.